This TCR beta chain was sequenced in a study of graft-versus-host responses after intestinal transplantation. Across the study: Anti-thymocyte globulin induction was given to all recipients, followed by tacrolimus and steroids for around three years. General study points: There was an association between peak levels of circulating GvH clones and early post-transplant HvG declines.

Points on this clone: The antigen remains unidentified. At the DNA level, this CDR3 is encoded by other sequences in the same sample as well.

TCRdb's copy holds only in-frame clones and misses some; the assay was immunoSEQ multiplex PCR. The sample has 20,000 to 30,000 clones; around 76% are singletons. V lost 2 bases to trimming and J lost 6 bases; unmatched junction nucleotides: 3. This CDR3 is 13 amino acids long. The germline gives CDR1 LNHDA, CDR2 SQIVND (reference sequence). This receptor was taken from a human donor who received an intestinal transplant. V is TRBV19 and J is TRBJ1-1; TRBD1 matches 7 bases. The sample here was unstimulated CD4+ T cells sorted from spleen or lymph node cells, taken before intestinal transplant. The CDR3: CASSILQGAEAFF. CDR3 sequence (DNA): TGTGCCAGTAGTATATTGCAGGGGGCTGAAGCTTTCTTT.